This record covers a single T cell receptor (beta chain). No antigen is known for it. The source of the sample is a study of T-cell memory formation after mild COVID-19. Study-level points and caveats: Shrinking CD4+ clones resided mostly in CM and EM, and CD8+ ones in EMRA.

After removal of 6 bases from V and 1 base from J, the junction contained 6 bases not matched to a gene. This CDR3 has 15 residues. One entry per CDR3 protein results from TCRdb running MiXCR on the 5' RACE reads. This sample has hundreds of thousands of distinct CDR3 sequences, with roughly 18% found just once. The receptor was derived from an adult woman who had mild COVID-19 (a few samples of this study predate the infection). Cell type and time point are not known. The chain couples TRBV12-3 or TRBV12-4 to TRBJ2-7; 10 bases are shared with TRBD2. The sequenced sample was PBMCs or a T cell subset sorted from them (not recorded which). CDR3 region: CASRYSGGSSYEQYF. The CDR3 DNA follows: TGTGCCAGCAGATATAGCGGGGGGTCGTCCTACGAGCAGTACTTC.